A selection of T cell receptor beta chains follows, all from one sample in a study of beta chain features in type 1 diabetes. Data came from immunoSEQ multiplex PCR; TCRdb stores just in-frame clones and leaves some out. The table lists about 650,000 clones, over 10% of them singletons. The sample consisted of naive CD4+ T cells from blood. The receptors derive from a man younger than 45 with type 1 diabetes. The CDR3 runs from the conserved cysteine through the conserved F or W. Fields, in order: clone size, V gene, D gene, J gene, CDR3 DNA, CDR3 protein. The D gene is left open where the match is weak. Part of the rows lack a size; the others show once, few, many or a class for expanded clones.

few,TRBV9,TRBD2,TRBJ2-1,TGTGCCAGCAGCGTAGGAACTAGCGGGGGGGCACATGAGCAGTTCTTC,CASSVGTSGGAHEQFF
few,TRBV2,-,TRBJ2-3,TGTGCCAGCAGTGAGGCGGGAACAGATACGCAGTATTTT,CASSEAGTDTQYF
-,TRBV7-9,-,TRBJ1-2,TGTGCCAGCAGCTTAGCTGGGGGGAGGAACTATGGCTACACCTTC,CASSLAGGRNYGYTF
-,TRBV6-6,-,TRBJ2-5,TGTGCCAGCAGTTATCCCTCCGGGGGCTCGGGGGAGACCCAGTACTTC,CASSYPSGGSGETQYF
-,TRBV28,-,TRBJ2-7,TGTGCCAGCAGTTTACCGGTTGGCTACGAGCAGTACTTC,CASSLPVGYEQYF
few,TRBV18,-,TRBJ1-1,TGTGCCAGCTCACCACCAGGGGCTAAGGACACTGAAGCTTTCTTT,CASSPPGAKDTEAFF
few,TRBV10-3,TRBD1,TRBJ1-1,TGTGCCATCAGTGTAACAGGGGGCGAGCCAGCTTTCTTT,CAISVTGGEPAFF
-,TRBV5-4,TRBD1,TRBJ1-1,TGTGCCAGCGGGGGAGGGGGCAGGTACACTGAAGCTTTCTTT,CASGGGGRYTEAFF
few,TRBV28,TRBD1,TRBJ2-2,TGTGCCAGCAGGTCCCCGGGACAGGGAATCGCCGGGGAGCTGTTTTTT,CASRSPGQGIAGELFF
-,TRBV7-6,-,TRBJ2-5,TGTGCCAGCAGCTTAGTGACAGGAGAGACCCAGTACTTC,CASSLVTGETQYF
few,TRBV7-6,-,TRBJ2-3,TGTGCCAGCAGCTTAGTCGCAGGAGGGAGTAGCACAGATACGCAGTATTTT,CASSLVAGGSSTDTQYF
-,TRBV5-6,TRBD2,TRBJ2-1,TGTGCCAGCAGCTTGGTTAGCGGGGGCCCAAATGAGCAGTTCTTC,CASSLVSGGPNEQFF
-,TRBV5-4,TRBD2,TRBJ2-3,TGTGCCAGCAGCTATTTCCTAGCGGGGGGTGGCACAGATACGCAGTATTTT,CASSYFLAGGGTDTQYF
-,TRBV7-9,TRBD2,TRBJ2-3,TGTGCCAGCAGTTTCGGACTAGCGGGGGGGCCAGATACGCAGTATTTT,CASSFGLAGGPDTQYF
-,TRBV25-1,-,TRBJ2-3,TGTGCCAGCAGTGAATACAGGGACACAGATACGCAGTATTTT,CASSEYRDTDTQYF
few,TRBV4-3,TRBD1,TRBJ2-2,TGCGCCAGCAGCTCCCAGGGGGACGGGGAGCTGTTTTTT,CASSSQGDGELFF
-,TRBV5-6,-,TRBJ1-2,TGTGCCAGCAGCGCGACTACTGGGCCAAGCTACACCTTC,CASSATTGPSYTF
-,TRBV19,-,TRBJ1-2,TGTGCCAGTAGTACCAGTCGCACAGGGAGCTATGGCTACACCTTC,CASSTSRTGSYGYTF
-,TRBV7-2,-,TRBJ2-5,TGTGCCAGCAGCTTAGCTGGTGTGGAGACCCAGTACTTC,CASSLAGVETQYF
-,TRBV7-2,-,TRBJ1-4,TGTGCCAGCAGCGCTCCCCGCCTGTGGACTAATGAAAAACTGTTTTTT,CASSAPRLWTNEKLFF
few,TRBV5-1,-,TRBJ2-5,TGCGCCAGCAGCCCGTCGAGGGGGGACGGTAAAGAGACCCAGTACTTC,CASSPSRGDGKETQYF
-,TRBV5-1,-,TRBJ1-5,TGCGCCAGCAGCTTGGAGGGAAATAGCAATCAGCCCCAGCATTTT,CASSLEGNSNQPQHF
few,TRBV30,-,TRBJ2-1,TGTGCCTGGAGTCCGCCCCCAGGTTCCTACAATGAGCAGTTCTTC,CAWSPPPGSYNEQFF
few,TRBV7-2,-,TRBJ2-1,TGTGCCAGCAGCTCACCCACCAGGGGCAATGAGCAGTTCTTC,CASSSPTRGNEQFF
few,TRBV6-6,TRBD2,TRBJ2-3,TGTGCCAGCAGAATGGGGGTGGGGCGGGGGTCAGATACGCAGTATTTT,CASRMGVGRGSDTQYF
-,TRBV19,-,TRBJ2-5,TGTGCCAGTAGTAGAGTAGAGGGGGTCCAAGAGACCCAGTACTTC,CASSRVEGVQETQYF
-,TRBV2,-,TRBJ2-1,TGTGCCAGCAGTGAAGCAGTTTACAATGAGCAGTTCTTC,CASSEAVYNEQFF
few,TRBV25-1,-,TRBJ2-3,TGTGCCAGCGTTCCCCGGGGGTGGGACACAGATACGCAGTATTTT,CASVPRGWDTDTQYF
-,TRBV7-2,-,TRBJ2-5,TGTGCCAGCAGCTTAACCTCAGGGGGGAAGACCCAGTACTTC,CASSLTSGGKTQYF
few,TRBV19,-,TRBJ2-5,TGTGCCAGTAGTATAGGGCCGAATCAAGAGACCCAGTACTTC,CASSIGPNQETQYF
-,TRBV19,-,TRBJ1-6,TGTGCCAGTAGTATAGATGCCCCTGGAGGGGCTTATAATTCACCCCTCCACTTT,CASSIDAPGGAYNSPLHF
-,TRBV27,TRBD1,TRBJ1-2,TGTGCCAGCAGGGGGACAGTGTCTGCCTATGGCTACACCTTC,CASRGTVSAYGYTF
once,TRBV5-1,-,TRBJ1-2,TGCGCCAGCAGCCCCGAAATAGGAGGCTACACCTTC,CASSPEIGGYTF
-,TRBV5-1,-,TRBJ2-7,TGCGCCAGCAGCTTGGCTTCCAGGGGGGTACTGGATGGCGAGCAGTACTTC,CASSLASRGVLDGEQYF
few,TRBV7-9,-,TRBJ2-5,TGTGCCAGCAGCTTAGCAACTGGTGGGGAGACCCAGTACTTC,CASSLATGGETQYF
-,TRBV2,TRBD1,TRBJ2-2,TGTGCCAGCAGTGCAACAGGGGCGTCGAACACCGGGGAGCTGTTTTTT,CASSATGASNTGELFF
-,TRBV10-3,TRBD1,TRBJ2-4,TGTGCCATCAGTGAAGGTGACAGGGCCCAAAACATTCAGTACTTC,CAISEGDRAQNIQYF
-,TRBV30,-,TRBJ2-1,TGTGCCTGGAGCCCCGGCCTAACCTACAATGAGCAGTTCTTC,CAWSPGLTYNEQFF
-,TRBV4-3,TRBD2,TRBJ2-7,TGCGCCAGCAGCCAGTCAGATGCGGGGGGAGACGAGCAGTACTTC,CASSQSDAGGDEQYF
few,TRBV4-3,-,TRBJ1-2,TGCGCCAGCAGCTTATCAAGAGGTGGCTATGGCTACACCTTC,CASSLSRGGYGYTF
few,TRBV28,-,TRBJ2-1,TGTGCCAGCAGAGGAGGGGGCGGCGACAATGAGCAGTTCTTC,CASRGGGGDNEQFF
-,TRBV19,-,TRBJ2-5,TGTGCCAGTTCAGGCGCTCAAGAGACCCAGTACTTC,CASSGAQETQYF
-,TRBV4-3,TRBD1,TRBJ1-1,TGCGCCAGCAGCCAAGATCCCTATAACAGGGGCGCAGGCTTAGGGACTGAAGCTTTCTTT,CASSQDPYNRGAGLGTEAFF
-,TRBV6-5,-,TRBJ1-2,TGTGCCAGCAGTTCAGGACAGTACTATGGCTACACCTTC,CASSSGQYYGYTF
-,TRBV5-6,-,TRBJ2-1,TGTGCCAGCAGCTCGGGACCAAACAATGAGCAGTTCTTC,CASSSGPNNEQFF
-,TRBV20-1,-,TRBJ2-7,TGCAGTGCTTCAGTGGGCGGAGAGCAGTACTTC,CSASVGGEQYF
few,TRBV30,-,TRBJ2-7,TGTGCCTGGAGCCGGGACGAGCAGTACTTC,CAWSRDEQYF
-,TRBV4-2,-,TRBJ2-5,TGTGCCAGCAGCCAAGAAGGGGGCAGGGGAGGTTTAGAGACCCAGTACTTC,CASSQEGGRGGLETQYF
few,TRBV29-1,-,TRBJ2-2,TGCAGCGTTATAACCGCGAACACCGGGGAGCTGTTTTTT,CSVITANTGELFF
few,TRBV5-6,-,TRBJ2-1,TGTGCCAGCAGCTTGGAAGGACGACGCTCGGGCAATGAGCAGTTCTTC,CASSLEGRRSGNEQFF
-,TRBV4-3,-,TRBJ1-6,TGCGCCAGCAGCCAAGATCTGGGGAATTCTTCACCCCTCCACTTT,CASSQDLGNSSPLHF
many,TRBV30,-,TRBJ1-2,TGTGCCTGGACCCCGGACGGTCAATATGGCTACACCTTC,CAWTPDGQYGYTF
-,TRBV29-1,-,TRBJ1-5,TGCAGCGCCTCCCCGGGGGGGGATCAGCCCCAGCATTTT,CSASPGGDQPQHF
-,TRBV25-1,-,TRBJ2-7,TGTGCCAGCAGTGATCCTTCGCGGCCTTTCTACGAGCAGTACTTC,CASSDPSRPFYEQYF
few,TRBV6-6,-,TRBJ2-5,TGTGCCAGCAGTTATGGGGACAAAGAGACCCAGTACTTC,CASSYGDKETQYF
few,TRBV7-2,-,TRBJ1-3,TGTGCCAGCAGCTTCAATTCCGGAAACACCATATATTTT,CASSFNSGNTIYF
-,TRBV7-9,TRBD1,TRBJ1-2,TGTGCCAGCAGCCTACAGGGGTGGGACGGCTACACCTTC,CASSLQGWDGYTF
-,TRBV7-9,-,TRBJ1-5,TGTGCCAGCAGCTCCGGGGCGCACAATCAGCCCCAGCATTTT,CASSSGAHNQPQHF
-,TRBV4-2,TRBD1,TRBJ2-7,TGTGCCAGCAGCGTTGTACCGGACAGGGTCTACGAGCAGTACTTC,CASSVVPDRVYEQYF
few,TRBV10-3,TRBD1,TRBJ1-2,TGTGCCATCAGTGATGGGACAGGGGGTGTCTATGGCTACACCTTC,CAISDGTGGVYGYTF